This T cell receptor (beta chain) emerged from a study of T cells in localized non-small cell lung cancer. Only a few counts were recorded for this clone. No antigen is known for it. Study-level points and caveats: Heterogeneity within the tumor remains possible, as just one region underwent sequencing. Among the tissues sampled, uninvolved adjacent lung had the highest T cell clonality, above tumor. A median around 55 of the top 100 tumor clones appeared in adjacent lung.

The sampled adjacent lung lay at least 2 cm from the tumor margin and showed no atypia. Profiling relied on immunoSEQ multiplex PCR, and the TCRdb table lists in-frame clones only, not all of them. The sample has fewer than 2,000 clones; about a fifth are singletons. This TCR was sampled from a woman aged 40-70 years with stage I lung adenocarcinoma. The sequences come from normal lung tissue next to the tumor, collected before any cancer treatment.

CDR3 sequence: CASSVVAGSEAFF. The DNA of the CDR3 is TGTGCCAGCAGCGTAGTGGCAGGTTCTGAAGCTTTCTTT. The chain couples TRBV9 to TRBJ1-1; no firm D call. CDR3 size: 13 residues. V was clipped by 0 bases and J by 6 bases, with 9 bases between them. The germline gives CDR1 SGDLS, CDR2 YYNGEE.